Below, 25 T cell receptor beta chains from the same sample are listed, as sequenced in a study of cytomegalovirus exposure and HLA in healthy donors. Use of 60 Vbeta and 13 Jbeta primers characterized the PCR. Method: immunoSEQ multiplex PCR; TCRdb's copy keeps in-frame clones and lacks some. The sample consists of under 150,000 clones, around four fifths of them appearing once. The specimen sequenced was PBMCs. These receptor sequences come from a boy aged 2 to 10 in good health and CMV-seronegative.

Only a few counts were recorded for this clone. The chain has TRBV7-9 and TRBJ2-1; 14 nucleotides agree with TRBD2. CDR3 length: 17 amino acids. V shed 6 bases and J 7 bases; nucleotides not matched to a gene: 11. Germline-derived CDR1 and CDR2 are SEHNR and FQNEAQ (reference sequence). The CDR3 DNA sequence: TGTGCCAGCAGTTACTTCTCCGGGACTAGCGGGAGAAATGAGCAGTTCTTC. It encodes CASSYFSGTSGRNEQFF.

V is TRBV15 and J is TRBJ1-2; no firm D call. The CDR3 is 16 amino acids. Germline values: CDR1 LNHNV, CDR2 YYDKDF (reference sequence). V lost 0 bases and J lost 8, with 19 bases in between. For the CDR3, the DNA is TGTGCCACCAGCAGAGAGAGTTTATCGGGGTTCGACGGCTACACCTTC. Translating it yields CATSRESLSGFDGYTF.

Only a few counts were recorded for this clone. The rearrangement uses TRBV4-2 and TRBJ2-1; D possibly corresponds to TRBD2 (7 bases). The length of the CDR3 is 14 residues. CDR1 LGHNA and CDR2 YNFKEQ come from the germline V gene. Trimming removed 7 bases from V and 4 bases from J, with 14 bases in between. The CDR3 DNA reads as TGTGCCAGCACAAGGGGGGGGACATACAATGAGCAGTTCTTC. Translating gives CASTRGGTYNEQFF.

The chain recombines TRBV4-3 with TRBJ2-1, with D perhaps TRBD1 (5 bases). The germline CDR1 and CDR2 sequences are LGHNA and YSLEER. CDR3 length: 17 residues. Trimming took off 0 bases at V and 2 bases at J, with 14 bases between the two ends. In nucleotides, the CDR3 is TGCGCCAGCAGCCAAGAAGGTGGGGCTGCTCCCTACAATGAGCAGTTCTTC. This codes for CASSQEGGAAPYNEQFF.

This clone was seen a handful of times. CDR3 region: CASSPNTPATNEKLFF. The CDR3 coding sequence is TGCGCCAGCAGCCCGAACACACCTGCAACTAATGAAAAACTGTTTTTT. V usage is TRBV4-3 and J usage is TRBJ1-4; D remains unclear. Germline lookup yields CDR1 LGHNA and CDR2 YSLEER. The germline V and J ends were trimmed by 4 bases and 0 bases, with 12 bases remaining between them. The CDR3 totals 16 residues.

The rearrangement joins TRBV5-1 to TRBJ2-3, with 8 bases aligning to TRBD2. Germline V lookup: CDR1 SGHRS, CDR2 YFSETQ. The CDR3 runs to 17 residues. The junction had 10 bases not matched to a gene; V was cut back by 4 bases and J by 0 bases. For the CDR3, the DNA is TGCGCCAGCAGCGGGGGGCTAGCGGGCCTTAGCACAGATACGCAGTATTTT. Protein: CASSGGLAGLSTDTQYF.

V usage is TRBV6-5 and J usage is TRBJ1-2; the D gene is possibly TRBD1 (6 bases). This CDR3 is 13 amino acids long. The V gene's germline CDR1 is MNHEY and CDR2 SVGAGI. The ends were cut back, 5 bases at V and 5 bases at J, with 12 bases in the middle. This CDR3 is CASSVGQRYGYTF. CDR3 DNA: TGTGCCAGCAGTGTTGGACAGAGATATGGCTACACCTTC.

This clone was observed a few times. This chain connects TRBV29-1 to TRBJ1-1; weak D call: TRBD1 (5 bases). The CDR3 covers 13 residues. V lost 3 bases, J lost 0 bases, and 8 bases lay in between. The germline V gene encodes CDR1 SQVTM and CDR2 ANQGSEA. The CDR3 sequence: CSVEEGMNTEAFF. CDR3 in DNA: TGCAGCGTTGAGGAGGGGATGAACACTGAAGCTTTCTTT.

V gene TRBV9 combines with J gene TRBJ2-5, with D tentatively TRBD1 (5 bases). The germline V gene has CDR1 SGDLS and CDR2 YYNGEE. This CDR3 has 14 amino acids. Trimming stripped 0 bases from V and 5 bases from J, with 11 bases between. The CDR3 sequence is CASSVEGVGETQYF. In DNA form, the CDR3 reads TGTGCCAGCAGCGTAGAAGGGGTCGGGGAGACCCAGTACTTC.

The chain recombines TRBV6-5 with TRBJ2-1, with a weak D call TRBD2 (6 bases). V lost 8 bases and J lost 5, with 16 bases in between. From germline, CDR1 is MNHEY and CDR2 SVGAGI. The CDR3 consists of 14 residues. This chain's CDR3 is CASAWRGPHNEQFF. The DNA for the CDR3 is TGTGCCAGCGCCTGGCGGGGTCCCCACAATGAGCAGTTCTTC.

The chain combines TRBV7-2 with TRBJ2-3, with TRBD2 matching over 12 bases. This CDR3 region has 15 residues. Germline assignment: CDR1 SGHTA and CDR2 FQGNSA. Trimming cost V 6 bases and J 4 bases; bases outside gene matches: 5. CDR3 region: CASRSSGGAPDTQYF. CDR3 nucleotides: TGTGCCAGCAGGTCTAGCGGGGGGGCACCAGATACGCAGTATTTT.

The rearrangement uses TRBV7-9 and TRBJ2-7, with 7 bases lining up with TRBD1. Looked up from germline, CDR1 is SEHNR and CDR2 is FQNEAQ (reference sequence). The junction had 11 bases not matched to a gene; V was cut back by 2 bases and J by 1 base. The CDR3 is made up of 17 amino acids. For the CDR3, the DNA is TGTGCCAGCAGCTTATCCCCAAGACAGGGAATTTCCTACGAGCAGTACTTC. Translating it yields CASSLSPRQGISYEQYF.

The CDR3 region is CASSGVLAGAAGELFF. CDR3 DNA: TGTGCCAGCAGCGGAGTCCTAGCGGGAGCTGCCGGGGAGCTGTTTTTT. This chain connects TRBV9 to TRBJ2-2, with 10 bases aligning to TRBD2. Germline-derived CDR1 and CDR2 are SGDLS and YYNGEE. The CDR3 sequence is 16 residues long. The V segment lost 3 bases and the J segment 6 bases; nucleotides outside the gene matches: 8.

This clone was recorded a few times. This chain joins TRBV6-1 and TRBJ2-7; 7 positions agree with TRBD2. After removal of 3 bases from V and 6 bases from J, the junction contained 11 bases not matched to a gene. The CDR3 sequence is 15 residues long. Germline V gene data show CDR1 as MNHNS and CDR2 as SASEGT. CDR3 bases: TGTGCCAGCAGTGAGGTCCGGGGGAGGGCGACCGAGCAGTACGTC. This encodes CASSEVRGRATEQYV.

This clone showed up just once. The chain joins TRBV10-3 to TRBJ1-1; weak D call: TRBD1 (6 bases). The CDR3 consists of 14 residues. V lost 6 bases to trimming and J lost 0 bases, with 11 bases between them. CDR1 is ENHRY, CDR2 SYGVKD, per germline. CDR3 in DNA: TGTGCCATCAGAGACGGACAGCTGAACACTGAAGCTTTCTTT. Protein product: CAIRDGQLNTEAFF.

The chain carries TRBV13 and TRBJ1-4, with TRBD1 matching 10 bases. The ends lost 6 bases at V and 8 bases at J; junction bases unmatched: 9. Germline V CDR1 and CDR2: PRHDT, FYEKMQ (reference sequence). The CDR3 consists of 15 residues. The chain's CDR3 is CASSYNRDRGEKLFF. The CDR3 nucleotides are TGTGCCAGCAGTTATAACCGGGACAGGGGAGAAAAACTGTTTTTT.

This sequence joins TRBV19 and TRBJ2-3; 11 bases are shared with TRBD2. V lost 3 bases and J lost 6; bases outside the gene matches: 8. Germline V CDR1 and CDR2: LNHDA, SQIVND (reference sequence). The CDR3 is 16 residues long. CDR3 residues: CASSILLAGGRDTQYF. The CDR3 DNA sequence: TGTGCCAGTAGTATCCTCCTAGCGGGGGGAAGGGATACGCAGTATTTT.

The rearrangement links TRBV4-1 to TRBJ2-3, with D perhaps matching TRBD2 (6 bases). Trimming removed 0 bases at V and 5 bases at J, with 12 bases between. From germline, CDR1 is MGHRA and CDR2 YSYEKL. The CDR3 contains 15 residues. The CDR3 DNA is TGCGCCAGCAGCCAAGAGTATCGGAGGGGAGATACGCAGTATTTT. Amino acids: CASSQEYRRGDTQYF.

CDR3 nucleotides: TGTGCCAGCAGTACCGGGCCGGGATACGAGCAGTACGTC. It codes for CASSTGPGYEQYV. The chain couples TRBV7-3 to TRBJ2-7, with a possible D match to TRBD2 (5 bases). CDR1 and CDR2 (germline): SGHTA, FQGTGA. The CDR3 extends over 13 amino acids. The V end lost 6 bases, the J end lost 4 bases, and 13 bases lay between the germline ends.

This clone was observed a few times. The chain employs TRBV30 and TRBJ1-1; possible D gene TRBD1, 5 bases. The CDR3 consists of 13 residues. Deletions cut 1 base from V and 0 bases from J, with 6 bases between. Germline lookup yields CDR1 GTSNPN and CDR2 SVGIG (reference sequence). CDR3 in amino acids: CAWSAGLNTEAFF. CDR3 DNA sequence: TGTGCCTGGAGTGCAGGGCTGAACACTGAAGCTTTCTTT.

V is TRBV6-1 and J is TRBJ2-7; the match to TRBD2 covers 11 bases. The CDR3 sequence is 15 residues long. V gave up 6 bases and J gave up 0 bases; unmatched junction bases: 4. Germline assignment: CDR1 MNHNS and CDR2 SASEGT. The CDR3 sequence is CASRTSGDSSYEQYV. The CDR3 DNA reads as TGTGCCAGCAGGACTAGCGGGGACAGCTCCTACGAGCAGTACGTC.

J is TRBJ1-4 and V is TRBV13, with 9 bases lining up with TRBD1. The trim removed 6 bases at V and 8 bases at J, leaving 10 bases unmatched. There are 15 residues in the CDR3. Germline-derived CDR1 and CDR2 are PRHDT and FYEKMQ (reference sequence). The CDR3 region has the DNA TGTGCCAGCAGTTTTAGAGAGGACAGGGGCGAAAAACTGTTTTTT. The encoded protein is CASSFREDRGEKLFF.

The V and J genes are TRBV27 and TRBJ1-4; 7 positions agree with TRBD1. V lost 4 bases to trimming and J lost 2 bases; unmatched junction nucleotides: 4. CDR3 length: 15 residues. The germline V gene has CDR1 MNHEY and CDR2 SMNVEV (reference sequence). CDR3 in amino acids: CASSSSGGTNEKLFF. CDR3 in DNA: TGTGCCAGCAGTTCTTCAGGGGGGACTAATGAAAAACTGTTTTTT. Filled out from reference TRBV27 and TRBJ1-4, the complete variable domain reads EAQVTQNPRYLITVTGKKLTVTCSQNMNHEYMSWYRQDPGLGLRQIYYSMNVEVTDKGDVPEGYKVSRKEKRNFPLILESPSPNQTSLYFCASSSSGGTNEKLFFGSGTQLSVL.

This sequence joins TRBV29-1 and TRBJ1-1; 8 bases line up with TRBD1. The CDR3 runs 14 residues. V was clipped by 3 bases and J by 4 bases; unmatched bases: 7. Germline V gene sequence: CDR1 SQVTM, CDR2 ANQGSEA. The CDR3 coding sequence is TGCAGCGTTGACGCAACAGGGGGGAGCACTGAAGCTTTCTTT. The encoded protein is CSVDATGGSTEAFF.

The chain couples TRBV7-6 to TRBJ2-1, with 10 nucleotides matching TRBD2. V gave up 0 bases and J gave up 8 bases; unmatched junction bases: 4. Looked up from germline, CDR1 is SGHVS and CDR2 is FNYEAQ. The CDR3 runs to 15 residues. CDR3 region: CASSLAGLASDEQFF. The CDR3, as DNA: TGTGCCAGCAGCTTAGCGGGACTAGCGTCGGATGAGCAGTTCTTC.